This T cell receptor (beta chain) was sequenced during a study of PD-1 blockade in classical Hodgkin lymphoma. Sequencing was performed with immunoSEQ multiplex PCR; in TCRdb, only in-frame clones are kept and a portion is missing. The sample records tens of thousands of clones, 70% to 80% being singletons. Comments on this clone: Its antigen is not identified.

Study-wide points: Relative to healthy donors, newly diagnosed patients reportedly had lower baseline TCR diversity, which was reported as lower still in relapsed/refractory patients. There was a significant rise in CD4+ TCR diversity by C4D1, with no such rise for CD8+. Complete responders started with a diversity level that resembled newly diagnosed patients at baseline.

Time point indicated: cycle 4 day 1 (C4D1), after more than five weeks of nivolumab. Autologous stem cell transplantation was followed by relapse in every patient, and brentuximab vedotin exposure varied. Purified CD4+ T cells were obtained from thawed PBMCs through magnetic negative selection. The patients, who had relapsed/refractory classical Hodgkin lymphoma, achieved best responses of complete response, partial response or progressive disease. This receptor was taken from a human donor with classical Hodgkin lymphoma. Sequenced here: CD4+ T cells from blood, sampled before the fourth cycle of nivolumab.

CDR3 amino acids: CASSPPNQETQYF. As DNA, the CDR3 is TGTGCCAGCTCACCACCGAACCAAGAGACCCAGTACTTC. V is TRBV18 and J is TRBJ2-5; D ambiguous. Trimming stripped 0 bases from V and 0 bases from J, with 2 bases between. Germline V gene sequence: CDR1 KGHSH, CDR2 LQKENI. CDR3 length: 13 residues.